Shown below are 27 T cell receptor beta chains from a single sample sequenced in a study of cytomegalovirus exposure and HLA in healthy donors. TCRdb's table, derived via immunoSEQ multiplex PCR, lists solely in-frame clones and lacks some. The sample lists around 400,000 clones, roughly 89% occurring once. Sequences were obtained from PBMCs. These TCRs come from a woman in her late teens or twenties in good health and CMV-seronegative.

The chain joins TRBV2 to TRBJ2-3; D not resolved. Germline-derived CDR1 and CDR2 are SNHLY and FYNNEI. Trimming pared 4 bases from V and 0 bases from J, leaving 20 bases between. The CDR3 is 18 residues long. CDR3 region: CASSGPEQSLASTDTQYF. CDR3 DNA sequence: TGTGCCAGCAGTGGCCCCGAGCAATCACTCGCTAGCACAGATACGCAGTATTTT.

The J gene is TRBJ2-7, the V gene TRBV11-2, with D unclear. Germline CDR1 SGHAT, CDR2 FQNNGV. Trimming took off 5 bases at V and 4 bases at J, with 9 bases between the two ends. The CDR3 sequence is 12 residues long. The CDR3 loop reads CASSPRTYEQYF. In DNA form, the CDR3 reads TGTGCCAGCAGCCCTCGTACATACGAGCAGTACTTC.

This chain uses TRBV2 with TRBJ1-6, with 7 bases that match TRBD1. The ends lost 5 bases at V and 7 bases at J; junction bases unmatched: 8. In germline, CDR1 is SNHLY, CDR2 FYNNEI. The CDR3 is made up of 15 amino acids. CDR3 sequence (DNA): TGTGCCAGCAGTAAACAGGGGCCTCGGAATTCACCCCTCCACTTT. Its translation is CASSKQGPRNSPLHF.

Turning to this clone: At the DNA level, this CDR3 is encoded by other sequences in the same sample as well. The gene calls are TRBV5-1 and TRBJ1-5, with 9 nucleotides matching TRBD1. The CDR3 runs to 14 residues. V lost 4 bases and J lost 6; bases outside the gene matches: 5. The V gene's germline CDR1 is SGHRS and CDR2 YFSETQ. CDR3 amino acids: CASSPGQGGQPQHF. The DNA for the CDR3 is TGCGCCAGCAGCCCGGGACAGGGAGGTCAGCCCCAGCATTTT.

V usage is TRBV6-1 and J usage is TRBJ2-1; 7 bases match TRBD2. CDR1 is MNHNS and CDR2 is SASEGT in the germline V gene. The CDR3 loop spans 15 amino acids. V lost 5 bases and J lost 2; bases outside the gene matches: 6. The CDR3 bases are TGTGCCAGCAGTTGGAGCGGGGAAGCCTACAATGAGCAGTTCTTC. It is translated as CASSWSGEAYNEQFF.

This clone turned up a few times. The rearrangement links TRBV27 to TRBJ1-1; D may be TRBD1 (6 bases). Trimming shortened V by 6 bases and J by 0 bases, and 20 bases separated the two germline ends. CDR3 size: 17 residues. Germline CDR1 reads MNHEY; CDR2 reads SMNVEV (reference sequence). CDR3 nucleotide sequence: TGTGCCAGCAGGCCGGGACACGGAAGAACTATGAACACTGAAGCTTTCTTT. Residues: CASRPGHGRTMNTEAFF.

The chain recombines TRBV5-6 with TRBJ2-7, with 10 bases fitting TRBD1. The CDR3 sequence is 16 residues long. J lost 0 bases, V lost 4 bases, and 7 bases had no gene match. Germline V gives CDR1 SGHDT, CDR2 YYEEEE. Here the CDR3 DNA reads TGTGCCAGCAGCCCTAGGCGGACAGGGGGCTCCTACGAGCAGTACTTC. Protein: CASSPRRTGGSYEQYF.

The CDR3 region is CASSLTGGSSYEQYF. The CDR3 DNA follows: TGTGCCAGCAGCTTGACAGGGGGAAGCTCCTACGAGCAGTACTTC. V usage is TRBV5-4 and J usage is TRBJ2-7; 8 positions match TRBD1. The CDR3 length is 15 residues. Germline V gene lookup returns CDR1 SGHNT and CDR2 YYREEE (reference sequence). J gave up 0 bases and V 1 base, and 3 bases lay outside the gene matches.

The V gene is TRBV30, the J gene TRBJ1-2; no clear D gene. CDR1 and CDR2 (germline): GTSNPN, SVGIG (reference sequence). The CDR3 length is 13 residues. Trimming left V 1 base short and J 1 base short, with 7 bases between. CDR3 nucleotide sequence: TGTGCCTGGAGTGCCGGGAGTAACTATGGCTACACCTTC. Translation gives CAWSAGSNYGYTF.

The chain links TRBV19 to TRBJ2-7, with 12 bases lining up with TRBD2. The CDR3 covers 17 residues. The ends lost 3 bases at V and 4 bases at J; junction bases unmatched: 10. CDR1 is LNHDA and CDR2 is SQIVND in the germline V gene (reference sequence). The CDR3 sequence is CASSIRGLAGETYEQYF. The CDR3 DNA reads TGTGCCAGTAGTATTAGGGGACTAGCGGGTGAGACTTACGAGCAGTACTTC. The entire variable domain, with the rest obtained from reference TRBV19 and TRBJ2-7, is as follows: DGGITQSPKYLFRKEGQNVTLSCEQNLNHDAMYWYRQDPGQGLRLIYYSQIVNDFQKGDIAEGYSVSREKKESFPLTVTSAQKNPTAFYLCASSIRGLAGETYEQYFGPGTRLTVT.

The chain employs TRBV19 and TRBJ1-5, with D possibly matching TRBD1 (6 bases). Trimming left V 6 bases short and J 0 bases short, with 12 bases between. Germline CDR1 reads LNHDA; CDR2 reads SQIVND (reference sequence). This CDR3 is 15 amino acids long. DNA for the CDR3: TGTGCCAGTAGGCCCGACAGGTCTAGCAATCAGCCCCAGCATTTT. The encoded protein is CASRPDRSSNQPQHF.

The V and J genes are TRBV13 and TRBJ2-7; D gene unclear. The CDR3 has 12 amino acids. The V gene lost 3 bases and the J gene lost 2 bases, with 5 bases spanning the gap. Germline loops: CDR1 PRHDT, CDR2 FYEKMQ (reference sequence). CDR3 coding DNA: TGTGCCAGCAGCTTTCTCCCCTACGAGCAGTACTTC. Its protein product is CASSFLPYEQYF.

The V and J genes are TRBV4-2 and TRBJ2-2; D is unresolved. CDR1 is LGHNA and CDR2 is YNFKEQ in the germline V gene. Trimming stripped 4 bases from V and 4 bases from J, with 16 bases between. The CDR3 totals 16 residues. CDR3 residues: CASSPRRQPGTGELFF. CDR3 in DNA: TGTGCCAGCAGCCCTAGACGGCAGCCGGGCACCGGGGAGCTGTTTTTT.

The rearrangement uses TRBV5-1 and TRBJ2-7; 8 nucleotides line up with TRBD2. CDR3 length: 16 residues. Germline V lookup: CDR1 SGHRS, CDR2 YFSETQ. Germline trimming cut 4 bases from V and 7 bases from J; bases unmatched to any gene: 16. CDR3 sequence (DNA): TGCGCCAGCAGCGTCAATTCCGGGACTAGGTACGGGGAGCAGTACTTC. This sequence encodes CASSVNSGTRYGEQYF. The whole variable domain, remainder taken from reference TRBV5-1 and TRBJ2-7, is KAGVTQTPRYLIKTRGQQVTLSCSPISGHRSVSWYQQTPGQGLQFLFEYFSETQRNKGNFPGRFSGRQFSNSRSEMNVSTLELGDSALYLCASSVNSGTRYGEQYFGPGTRLTVT.

As DNA, the CDR3 is TGTGCCAGCAGTTTATCAGGGGATCCCTACGAGCAGTACTTC. It codes for CASSLSGDPYEQYF. The chain uses TRBV27 and TRBJ2-7, with a tentative D call TRBD1 (5 bases). V shed 0 bases and J shed 2 bases, with 8 bases lying between them. The CDR3 extends over 14 amino acids. Looked up from germline, CDR1 is MNHEY and CDR2 is SMNVEV (reference sequence).

This rearrangement joins TRBV10-3 to TRBJ2-7; TRBD2 agrees at 8 bases. V was clipped by 0 bases and J by 0 bases; unmatched bases: 4. The germline gives CDR1 ENHRY, CDR2 SYGVKD. The CDR3 is 16 amino acids. CDR3 sequence (DNA): TGTGCCATCAGTGAGTCGTCGGGGGGGTTCTCCTACGAGCAGTACTTC. Protein: CAISESSGGFSYEQYF.

The gene calls are TRBV4-1 and TRBJ2-5, with TRBD2 identical over 8 bases. There are 13 residues in the CDR3. V gave up 4 bases and J gave up 7 bases; unmatched junction bases: 5. CDR1 MGHRA and CDR2 YSYEKL come from the germline V gene. The CDR3 DNA reads TGCGCCAGCAGCCGAGAAAGCGGGAGGACCCAGTACTTC. Amino acids: CASSRESGRTQYF.

This clone was observed once. The rearrangement uses TRBV28 and TRBJ1-1; unclear D gene. Germline CDR1 MDHEN, CDR2 SYDVKM. The V end lost 2 bases, the J end lost 9 bases, and 7 bases lay between the germline ends. CDR3 size: 11 residues. CDR3 protein: CASSLPTQAFF. The CDR3 region has the DNA TGTGCCAGCAGTTTACCCACACAAGCTTTCTTT.

The J gene is TRBJ1-1, the V gene TRBV5-6; perhaps TRBD1 as D (6 bases). The germline V gene has CDR1 SGHDT and CDR2 YYEEEE. V dropped 4 bases and J dropped 4 bases, with 17 bases sitting between them. CDR3 length equals 15 residues. The CDR3 nucleotides are TGTGCCAGCAGCATGAGAACAAACAGGGTCACTGAAGCTTTCTTT. It specifies CASSMRTNRVTEAFF.

The rearrangement joins TRBV11-2 to TRBJ1-6; 8 positions agree with TRBD1. There are 13 residues in the CDR3. Germline V lookup: CDR1 SGHAT, CDR2 FQNNGV. J lost 10 bases, V lost 3 bases, and 2 bases had no gene match. The CDR3 loop reads CASSFGQGSPLHF. The CDR3 DNA follows: TGTGCCAGCAGCTTCGGACAGGGCTCACCCCTCCACTTT.

The chain is built from TRBV29-1 and TRBJ1-1; the D is unclear. The CDR3 contains 12 residues. The germline CDR1 and CDR2 sequences are SQVTM and ANQGSEA. Trimming removed 4 bases from V and 0 bases from J, with 6 bases in between. CDR3 nucleotide sequence: TGCAGCGTTGGAAACATGAACACTGAAGCTTTCTTT. Translating it yields CSVGNMNTEAFF.

The chain employs TRBV5-1 and TRBJ1-1; D gene unclear. From germline, CDR1 is SGHRS and CDR2 YFSETQ. V was shortened by 0 bases and J by 8 bases, with 14 bases between the two germline ends. This CDR3 comprises 14 residues. CDR3 loop: CASSLEASAREAFF. The CDR3 nucleotides read TGCGCCAGCAGCTTGGAAGCATCCGCGAGAGAAGCTTTCTTT. The full variable domain, rest sourced from reference TRBV5-1 and TRBJ1-1, is KAGVTQTPRYLIKTRGQQVTLSCSPISGHRSVSWYQQTPGQGLQFLFEYFSETQRNKGNFPGRFSGRQFSNSRSEMNVSTLELGDSALYLCASSLEASAREAFFGQGTRLTVV.

The chain couples TRBV5-5 to TRBJ2-7, with D possibly matching TRBD1 (5 bases). Germline V gives CDR1 SGHKS, CDR2 YYEKEE (reference sequence). V shed 0 bases and J shed 2 bases, with 12 bases lying between them. The length of the CDR3 is 15 residues. CDR3 loop: CASSLEGASAYEQYF. CDR3 in DNA: TGTGCCAGCAGCTTGGAAGGGGCGTCAGCCTACGAGCAGTACTTC.

The rearrangement uses TRBV6-6 and TRBJ2-7; 8 nucleotides line up with TRBD2. J lost 6 bases, V lost 6 bases, and 16 bases had no gene match. CDR3 length equals 16 residues. Germline CDR1 reads MNHNY; CDR2 reads SVGAGI (reference sequence). CDR3: CASSQTGGGGLGEQYF. The CDR3 nucleotides read TGTGCCAGCAGCCAAACCGGGGGGGGAGGCCTCGGCGAGCAGTACTTC.

V gene TRBV18 combines with J gene TRBJ1-6; D might be TRBD1 (6 bases). CDR1 and CDR2 (germline): KGHSH, LQKENI. V was trimmed by 5 bases and J by 10 bases, leaving 15 bases between them. CDR3 length: 14 amino acids. The chain's CDR3 is CASSTDRLGSPLHF. The CDR3 coding sequence is TGTGCCAGCTCAACTGACAGGCTGGGATCACCCCTCCACTTT.

This chain uses TRBV30 with TRBJ2-1, with a possible D match to TRBD2 (5 bases). The germline V gene encodes CDR1 GTSNPN and CDR2 SVGIG (reference sequence). CDR3 length: 13 amino acids. V lost 3 bases to trimming and J lost 10 bases, with 16 bases between them. The CDR3 loop reads CAWSISLAEEQFF. The DNA for the CDR3 is TGTGCCTGGAGCATTAGCCTAGCAGAGGAGCAGTTCTTC.

The chain employs TRBV5-4 and TRBJ2-7; a possible D gene is TRBD2 (6 bases). This CDR3 has 15 amino acids. The V gene's germline CDR1 is SGHNT and CDR2 YYREEE (reference sequence). V gave up 2 bases and J gave up 0 bases, with 12 bases separating them. The CDR3 here is CASSFGGAISYEQYF. The CDR3 DNA reads as TGTGCCAGCAGCTTCGGAGGGGCCATCTCCTACGAGCAGTACTTC.